One sample yielded the 5 T cell receptor beta chains listed below, sequenced in a study of blood T cell repertoires in COVID-19. The data were produced by immunoSEQ multiplex PCR, yet TCRdb's version contains in-frame clones alone and is incomplete. The table shows some 230,000 clones, with more than 75% occurring only once. Sequenced material: peripheral blood. All receptors come from a woman older than 75 with COVID-19, enrolled during active disease.

This sequence joins TRBV5-1 and TRBJ1-5, with no clear D. CDR1 and CDR2 (germline): SGHRS, YFSETQ. V lost 0 bases, J lost 4 bases, and 11 bases lay in between. The CDR3 extends over 15 amino acids. The CDR3 DNA is TGCGCCAGCAGCTTGGCAGGAGGCAGTAATCAGCCCCAGCATTTT. This gives the protein CASSLAGGSNQPQHF.

This sequence joins TRBV15 and TRBJ2-1; 7 nucleotides match TRBD1. Germline values: CDR1 LNHNV, CDR2 YYDKDF (reference sequence). The trim removed 0 bases at V and 4 bases at J, leaving 6 bases unmatched. The CDR3 runs to 16 residues. The CDR3 region is CATSRERGQPYNEQFF. The CDR3, as DNA: TGTGCCACCAGCAGAGAGAGGGGACAGCCGTACAATGAGCAGTTCTTC. The full variable domain, rest sourced from reference TRBV15 and TRBJ2-1, is DAMVIQNPRYQVTQFGKPVTLSCSQTLNHNVMYWYQQKSSQAPKLLFHYYDKDFNNEADTPDNFQSRRPNTSFCFLDIRSPGLGDTAMYLCATSRERGQPYNEQFFGPGTRLTVL.

The J gene is TRBJ1-6, the V gene TRBV18; D is perhaps TRBD1 (6 bases). Trimming removed 2 bases from V and 9 bases from J, with 11 bases in between. Germline-derived CDR1 and CDR2 are KGHSH and LQKENI. The CDR3 spans 14 residues. CDR3 loop: CASSPAGETSPLHF. The DNA of the CDR3 is TGTGCCAGCTCACCAGCAGGGGAAACTTCACCCCTCCACTTT.

This clone was recorded once. V usage is TRBV5-1 and J usage is TRBJ2-5, with TRBD2 matching 7 bases. Per the germline V gene, CDR1 is SGHRS and CDR2 is YFSETQ. V lost 1 base, J lost 1 base, and 10 bases stayed unmatched. The CDR3 sequence is 17 residues long. This CDR3 reads CASSLYKQAGTQETQYF. The CDR3 DNA reads TGCGCCAGCAGCTTGTATAAACAAGCGGGGACCCAAGAGACCCAGTACTTC.

The genes are TRBV7-9 and TRBJ2-5, with D possibly TRBD2 on 7 matching bases. The germline gives CDR1 SEHNR, CDR2 FQNEAQ (reference sequence). The CDR3 is 15 residues long. V gave up 1 base and J gave up 5 bases, with 14 bases separating them. CDR3 amino acids: CASSLVRGAQETQYF. The CDR3 DNA reads TGTGCCAGCAGCTTAGTTCGGGGGGCTCAGGAGACCCAGTACTTC. The complete variable domain, with remaining parts taken from reference TRBV7-9 and TRBJ2-5, reads DTGVSQNPRHKITKRGQNVTFRCDPISEHNRLYWYRQTLGQGPEFLTYFQNEAQLEKSRLLSDRFSAERPKGSFSTLEIQRTEQGDSAMYLCASSLVRGAQETQYFGPGTRLLVL.